Listed below are T cell receptor beta chains from one sample, sequenced in a study of early T cells in non-severe SARS-CoV-2 infection. In TCRdb, the 5' RACE reads were re-called with MiXCR into one record per CDR3 protein. The data show more than 20,000 distinct CDR3 sequences, 4% seen once. Sequenced input: whole blood. The receptors shown here come from an adult who was a healthcare worker with PCR-confirmed SARS-CoV-2 infection or an uninfected control (not recorded which). The CDR3 runs from the conserved cysteine through the conserved F or W. D genes are given only for firm matches. Clone size is given for some rows only: seen once, a few or many times, or a class if the clone is expanded.

cdr3_nt: TGTGCCAGCAGCCGCGGGGCGGGGAACACTGAAGCTTTCTTT; cdr3_aa: CASSRGAGNTEAFF; j_call: TRBJ1-1; d_call: -; clone_size: medium-sized; v_call: TRBV6-1
cdr3_nt: TGCGCCAGCAGCTTGGCTCCCGTCGACAGCCTGAACACTGAAGCTTTCTTT; cdr3_aa: CASSLAPVDSLNTEAFF; j_call: TRBJ1-1; d_call: -; clone_size: many; v_call: TRBV5-1
cdr3_nt: TGCGCCAGCAGCTTAACCGGAAAGTATAATTCACCCCTCCACTTT; cdr3_aa: CASSLTGKYNSPLHF; j_call: TRBJ1-6; d_call: -; clone_size: few; v_call: TRBV5-1
cdr3_nt: TGTGCCAGCAGCAACCGCGGCGGGACTCCGAACACCGGGGAGCTGTTTTTT; cdr3_aa: CASSNRGGTPNTGELFF; j_call: TRBJ2-2; d_call: -; clone_size: many; v_call: TRBV6-2/TRBV6-3
cdr3_nt: TGTGCCAGCAGTTTCGAGGGGGGGAGAGTCGGGGAGCTGTTTTTT; cdr3_aa: CASSFEGGRVGELFF; j_call: TRBJ2-2; d_call: -; clone_size: many; v_call: TRBV6-5
cdr3_nt: TGCAGTGCTAGACAGGGGTTGGAGGGAGCTAATGAAAAACTGTTTTTT; cdr3_aa: CSARQGLEGANEKLFF; j_call: TRBJ1-4; d_call: -; clone_size: -; v_call: TRBV20-1
cdr3_nt: TGTGCCAGCAGCTTTGGGTCGTACCAAGAGACCCAGTACTTC; cdr3_aa: CASSFGSYQETQYF; j_call: TRBJ2-5; d_call: -; clone_size: many; v_call: TRBV7-6
cdr3_nt: TGTGCCAGCTCACCACAGGCCGGTTTCTCCTACGAGCAGTACTTC; cdr3_aa: CASSPQAGFSYEQYF; j_call: TRBJ2-7; d_call: -; clone_size: many; v_call: TRBV18
cdr3_nt: TGCAGCGTTGAACAGGGATCCTACGAGCAGTACTTC; cdr3_aa: CSVEQGSYEQYF; j_call: TRBJ2-7; d_call: -; clone_size: many; v_call: TRBV29-1
cdr3_nt: TGCGCCAGCAGCCATCTGGGGTCCAATCAGCCCCAGCATTTT; cdr3_aa: CASSHLGSNQPQHF; j_call: TRBJ1-5; d_call: -; clone_size: many; v_call: TRBV4-3
cdr3_nt: TGTGCCAGCAGCTCAGCCTTACAGAGAAACAATGAGCAGTTCTTC; cdr3_aa: CASSSALQRNNEQFF; j_call: TRBJ2-1; d_call: -; clone_size: many; v_call: TRBV7-9
cdr3_nt: TGTGCCAGCAAGTACGGACCCAACTCCTACGAGCAGTACTTC; cdr3_aa: CASKYGPNSYEQYF; j_call: TRBJ2-7; d_call: -; clone_size: -; v_call: TRBV2
cdr3_nt: TGCGCCAGCAGCTTCTCCGCGGGGCTAGCGGGGTCCAATGAGCAGTTCTTC; cdr3_aa: CASSFSAGLAGSNEQFF; j_call: TRBJ2-1; d_call: TRBD2; clone_size: many; v_call: TRBV5-1
cdr3_nt: TGTGCCAGCAGTTACGGGCAGGGTTCGGGCCTGCGGCAGTACTTC; cdr3_aa: CASSYGQGSGLRQYF; j_call: TRBJ2-7; d_call: -; clone_size: medium-sized; v_call: TRBV6-5
cdr3_nt: TGCAGTGCTAGCGGGGGCTTCTACGAGCAGTACTTC; cdr3_aa: CSASGGFYEQYF; j_call: TRBJ2-7; d_call: -; clone_size: many; v_call: TRBV20-1
cdr3_nt: TGTGCTAGTTTTACCCGAGGGGTCTTTCCGAACACCGGGGAGCTGTTTTTT; cdr3_aa: CASFTRGVFPNTGELFF; j_call: TRBJ2-2; d_call: -; clone_size: many; v_call: TRBV12-5
cdr3_nt: TGTGCCAGCAGCAGATCTCCCCTCGGCGGACTAGCGGCAGATACGCAGTATTTT; cdr3_aa: CASSRSPLGGLAADTQYF; j_call: TRBJ2-3; d_call: TRBD2; clone_size: many; v_call: TRBV7-6
cdr3_nt: TGTGCCAGCAGGATAAGCGGGGGCTCCTACAATGAGCAGTTCTTC; cdr3_aa: CASRISGGSYNEQFF; j_call: TRBJ2-1; d_call: TRBD2; clone_size: -; v_call: TRBV6-4
cdr3_nt: TGTGCCAGCAGTTTTCAGGGTGAGCAGTTCTTC; cdr3_aa: CASSFQGEQFF; j_call: TRBJ2-1; d_call: -; clone_size: many; v_call: TRBV12-3/TRBV12-4
cdr3_nt: TGTGCCAGCTCACCACAGGGACCCACAGGGGGCAGCTACAATGAGCAGTTCTTC; cdr3_aa: CASSPQGPTGGSYNEQFF; j_call: TRBJ2-1; d_call: TRBD1; clone_size: -; v_call: TRBV18
cdr3_nt: TGTGCCACCAGCAGAGATTGGGGGATTAACACTGAAGCTTTCTTT; cdr3_aa: CATSRDWGINTEAFF; j_call: TRBJ1-1; d_call: -; clone_size: many; v_call: TRBV15
cdr3_nt: TGTGCCAGCAGTCTGGATAGCGGGGGGGCGTCTGGCAATGAGCAGTTCTTC; cdr3_aa: CASSLDSGGASGNEQFF; j_call: TRBJ2-1; d_call: TRBD2; clone_size: many; v_call: TRBV6-5
cdr3_nt: TGTGCCAGCAGCTTCCTTTCACGGGGCGGCGCGAACACCGGGGAGCTGTTTTTT; cdr3_aa: CASSFLSRGGANTGELFF; j_call: TRBJ2-2; d_call: -; clone_size: -; v_call: TRBV7-8
cdr3_nt: TGTGCCAGCAGTCCGGGACAGGACCATAATTCACCCCTCCACTTT; cdr3_aa: CASSPGQDHNSPLHF; j_call: TRBJ1-6; d_call: TRBD1; clone_size: -; v_call: TRBV6-1
cdr3_nt: TGTGCCAGCAGCCAAGATTTGGCCTATGGCTACACCTTC; cdr3_aa: CASSQDLAYGYTF; j_call: TRBJ1-2; d_call: -; clone_size: many; v_call: TRBV14
cdr3_nt: TGTGCCAGCAGCTTGGAGGCGCAGTACTTC; cdr3_aa: CASSLEAQYF; j_call: TRBJ2-7; d_call: -; clone_size: few; v_call: TRBV11-2
cdr3_nt: TGTGCCAGCAGTTACTCACTAGTGCGGGGTTCCTCCTACGAGCAGTACTTC; cdr3_aa: CASSYSLVRGSSYEQYF; j_call: TRBJ2-7; d_call: -; clone_size: -; v_call: TRBV6-6
cdr3_nt: TGTGCCAGCTCACCAGGGGCTAGCCCGGAGACCCAGTACTTC; cdr3_aa: CASSPGASPETQYF; j_call: TRBJ2-5; d_call: -; clone_size: many; v_call: TRBV18
cdr3_nt: TGTGCCAGCAGCTTAATGTGGACGTCCCCTACCGCAGATACGCAGTATTTT; cdr3_aa: CASSLMWTSPTADTQYF; j_call: TRBJ2-3; d_call: -; clone_size: many; v_call: TRBV11-2
cdr3_nt: TGTGCCAGCAGAATGGGCTACAATGAGCAGTTCTTC; cdr3_aa: CASRMGYNEQFF; j_call: TRBJ2-1; d_call: -; clone_size: medium-sized; v_call: TRBV7-2
cdr3_nt: TGCAGCGTGGGAGCAATTGGAGGGTCCTACGAGCAGTACTTC; cdr3_aa: CSVGAIGGSYEQYF; j_call: TRBJ2-7; d_call: -; clone_size: -; v_call: TRBV29-1
cdr3_nt: TGTGCCAGTAGTATCATGGACAGGGGCGGATACGAGCAGTACTTC; cdr3_aa: CASSIMDRGGYEQYF; j_call: TRBJ2-7; d_call: TRBD1; clone_size: many; v_call: TRBV19
cdr3_nt: TGTGCCAGCACTTCGGGAAGCTCCTACGAGCAGTACTTC; cdr3_aa: CASTSGSSYEQYF; j_call: TRBJ2-7; d_call: -; clone_size: many; v_call: TRBV6-5
cdr3_nt: TGTGCCAGCAGCCAGAGGGGAGAAGTGAACGAGCAGTACTTC; cdr3_aa: CASSQRGEVNEQYF; j_call: TRBJ2-7; d_call: -; clone_size: medium-sized; v_call: TRBV28
cdr3_nt: TGCAGTGCTTCTTCCGGGACTAGCCAAGAGACCCAGTACTTC; cdr3_aa: CSASSGTSQETQYF; j_call: TRBJ2-5; d_call: TRBD2; clone_size: many; v_call: TRBV20-1
cdr3_nt: TGTGCCAGCAGCGTTGACAGGGGCCACACCGGGGAGCTGTTTTTT; cdr3_aa: CASSVDRGHTGELFF; j_call: TRBJ2-2; d_call: TRBD1; clone_size: many; v_call: TRBV6-4
cdr3_nt: TGTGCCAGCACCTTAGGACCTATTCCCTACGAGCAGTACTTC; cdr3_aa: CASTLGPIPYEQYF; j_call: TRBJ2-7; d_call: -; clone_size: many; v_call: TRBV2
cdr3_nt: TGTGCCAGCAGCTTTAGGGACACCGGAACTGAAGCTTTCTTT; cdr3_aa: CASSFRDTGTEAFF; j_call: TRBJ1-1; d_call: -; clone_size: -; v_call: TRBV7-8
cdr3_nt: TGTGCCAGCAGTTACGAGACACCTAGCAATCAGCCCCAGCATTTT; cdr3_aa: CASSYETPSNQPQHF; j_call: TRBJ1-5; d_call: -; clone_size: medium-sized; v_call: TRBV6-2/TRBV6-3
cdr3_nt: TGTGCCAGCAGCCTAGGGGTCGGAGATACGCAGTATTTT; cdr3_aa: CASSLGVGDTQYF; j_call: TRBJ2-3; d_call: -; clone_size: many; v_call: TRBV11-3
cdr3_nt: TGTGCCAGCAGTTACTCGATTGCGGACACTGAAGCTTTCTTT; cdr3_aa: CASSYSIADTEAFF; j_call: TRBJ1-1; d_call: -; clone_size: few; v_call: TRBV6-5
cdr3_nt: TGCGCCAGCAGCTTGGAGTGGGGACTCTCCCCCTACGAGCAGTACTTC; cdr3_aa: CASSLEWGLSPYEQYF; j_call: TRBJ2-7; d_call: -; clone_size: many; v_call: TRBV5-1
cdr3_nt: TGTGCTAGTGGTTTGGGGACAGGGGGTTTCGCAGGTGGCTACACCTTC; cdr3_aa: CASGLGTGGFAGGYTF; j_call: TRBJ1-2; d_call: TRBD1; clone_size: medium-sized; v_call: TRBV12-5
cdr3_nt: TGTGCCAGCAGCATGGACAGGGGGCTATACGAGCAGTACTTC; cdr3_aa: CASSMDRGLYEQYF; j_call: TRBJ2-7; d_call: TRBD1; clone_size: few; v_call: TRBV5-4
cdr3_nt: TGTGCCAGCTCACCACCAATGACAGGCTCCTACAATGAGCAGTTCTTC; cdr3_aa: CASSPPMTGSYNEQFF; j_call: TRBJ2-1; d_call: -; clone_size: many; v_call: TRBV18